One sample yielded the 20 T cell receptor beta chains listed below, sequenced in a study of Ad26.COV2.S vaccination and SARS-CoV-2 variants. Treatment of the sample: over 15 received Ad26.COV2.S at low or high dose, single or two shots; 5 received placebo; per-sample allocation not given. At day 63 after the first vaccine or placebo injection, samples were drawn. Clones were sequenced by immunoSEQ multiplex PCR, and TCRdb holds only the in-frame ones, with some missing. Of roughly 390,000 clones listed, about 88% are singletons. Material: peripheral blood, obtained in a trial of Ad26.COV2.S vaccine versus placebo. These TCRs come from a person aged 18-65 years who received the Ad26.COV2.S COVID-19 vaccine or a placebo.

The chain recombines TRBV11-2 with TRBJ2-1; D possibly corresponds to TRBD2 (5 bases). Germline assignment: CDR1 SGHAT and CDR2 FQNNGV. The CDR3 is made up of 14 amino acids. Deletions cut 0 bases from V and 10 bases from J, with 13 bases between. In nucleotides, the CDR3 is TGTGCCAGCAGCTTAGACCTAACTAGACGCGAGCAGTTCTTC. Translation gives CASSLDLTRREQFF.

V gene TRBV27 combines with J gene TRBJ1-2; unclear D gene. Germline-derived CDR1 and CDR2 are MNHEY and SMNVEV (reference sequence). The CDR3 is made up of 14 amino acids. V dropped 3 bases and J dropped 5 bases, with 13 bases sitting between them. The DNA of the CDR3 is TGTGCCAGCAGTTTGTCAGTCGAGGGATATGGCTACACCTTC. This translates into CASSLSVEGYGYTF.

This sequence joins TRBV5-1 and TRBJ2-7; TRBD1 matches at 8 bases. This CDR3 contains 15 residues. Losses at the gene ends were 4 bases for V and 2 bases for J; bases not matched to a gene: 8. The germline CDR1 and CDR2 sequences are SGHRS and YFSETQ. CDR3 amino acids: CASSTGTGDPYEQYF. CDR3 nucleotides: TGCGCCAGCAGCACGGGGACAGGTGACCCCTACGAGCAGTACTTC.

The rearrangement links TRBV29-1 to TRBJ1-1; 7 bases are a match to TRBD1. V was clipped by 6 bases and J by 4 bases; unmatched bases: 17. Germline CDR1 is SQVTM and CDR2 is ANQGSEA. This CDR3 has 16 residues. The CDR3 is CSVIRDPQGVSTEAFF. The DNA of the CDR3 is TGCAGCGTAATTAGGGACCCCCAGGGGGTGAGCACTGAAGCTTTCTTT.

The V call is TRBV3-1 (or the pseudogene TRBV3-2), the J call TRBJ1-4; D may match TRBD1 or TRBD2 (5 bases each). The DNA matches TRBJ2-2 better at its end, which makes the J call doubtful. This CDR3 contains 14 residues. Germline V gene sequence: CDR1 LGHDT, CDR2 YNNKEL (reference sequence). The CDR3 protein is CASSRGVSGKELFF. The CDR3 nucleotides read TGTGCCAGCAGCCGAGGGGTCTCGGGGAAGGAGCTGTTTTTT.

The chain has TRBV27 and TRBJ1-6; D is unclear. Germline CDR1 MNHEY, CDR2 SMNVEV (reference sequence). The CDR3 length is 12 residues. V gave up 3 bases and J gave up 5 bases, with 2 bases separating them. CDR3 sequence reads: CASSFNNSPLHF. In nucleotides, the CDR3 is TGTGCCAGCAGTTTTAATAATTCACCCCTCCACTTT.

The rearrangement links TRBV23-1 to TRBJ1-2, with D possibly matching TRBD1 (6 bases). TRBV23-1 is designated an ORF whose function remains uncertain. V shed 0 bases and J shed 8 bases, with 19 bases lying between them. This CDR3 comprises 16 residues. The CDR3: CASSQSISVGGRGYTF. DNA for the CDR3: TGCGCCAGCAGTCAATCGATTTCAGTAGGGGGAAGGGGCTACACCTTC.

This clone was observed a handful of times. The V and J genes are TRBV7-9 and TRBJ1-2; tentative D call: TRBD1 (5 bases). CDR1 SEHNR and CDR2 FQNEAQ come from the germline V gene (reference sequence). The CDR3 length is 15 residues. The ends were cut back, 5 bases at V and 4 bases at J, with 17 bases in the middle. The CDR3 is CASSPRGGVGYGYTF. The DNA of the CDR3 is TGTGCCAGCAGCCCACGCGGGGGGGTGGGCTATGGCTACACCTTC.

This chain links TRBV18 with TRBJ1-3; the match to TRBD1 covers 8 bases. With V trimmed by 1 base and J by 0 bases, 8 bases remained unmatched. The CDR3 contains 18 residues. Germline V lookup: CDR1 KGHSH, CDR2 LQKENI. CDR3: CASSPQSAGGVSGNTIYF. The CDR3 region has the DNA TGTGCCAGCTCACCACAATCTGCAGGGGGCGTCTCTGGAAACACCATATATTTT.

The chain combines TRBV19 with TRBJ1-1, with no clear D. This CDR3 region has 13 residues. Germline V gives CDR1 LNHDA, CDR2 SQIVND (reference sequence). The V and J ends lost 4 bases and 1 base respectively, with 7 bases between them. The CDR3 here is CASSREGNTEAFF. The CDR3 DNA reads as TGTGCCAGTAGTAGAGAGGGGAACACTGAAGCTTTCTTT. The whole variable domain, filled in from reference TRBV19 and TRBJ1-1, reads DGGITQSPKYLFRKEGQNVTLSCEQNLNHDAMYWYRQDPGQGLRLIYYSQIVNDFQKGDIAEGYSVSREKKESFPLTVTSAQKNPTAFYLCASSREGNTEAFFGQGTRLTVV.

The J gene is TRBJ2-5, the V gene TRBV5-5; no firm D call. The V end lost 1 base, the J end lost 1 base, and 11 bases lay between the germline ends. From germline, CDR1 is SGHKS and CDR2 YYEKEE (reference sequence). There are 15 residues in the CDR3. CDR3 bases: TGTGCCAGCAGCTTGACGGGTACAGCCCAAGAGACCCAGTACTTC. Its protein is CASSLTGTAQETQYF.

The rearrangement uses TRBV7-8 and TRBJ2-3, with D possibly TRBD1 on 5 matching bases. CDR3 size: 16 residues. V was trimmed by 5 bases and J by 0 bases, leaving 15 bases between them. Germline-derived CDR1 and CDR2 are SGHVS and FQNEAQ. The CDR3 DNA follows: TGTGCCAGCAGCATAGGACACTCCCGGAGCACAGATACGCAGTATTTT. Translation gives CASSIGHSRSTDTQYF.

For this clone: Other nucleotide sequences from this sample produce the same CDR3. J is TRBJ2-7 and V is TRBV5-1; D might be TRBD2 (6 bases). The CDR3 totals 13 residues. CDR1 and CDR2 (germline): SGHRS, YFSETQ. Trimming removed 1 base at V and 5 bases at J, with 10 bases between. This chain's CDR3 is CASSLSGEHEQYF. The CDR3 nucleotides are TGCGCCAGCAGCTTGTCGGGGGAGCACGAGCAGTACTTC. Drawing the rest from reference TRBV5-1 and TRBJ2-7, the complete variable domain is KAGVTQTPRYLIKTRGQQVTLSCSPISGHRSVSWYQQTPGQGLQFLFEYFSETQRNKGNFPGRFSGRQFSNSRSEMNVSTLELGDSALYLCASSLSGEHEQYFGPGTRLTVT.

The chain links TRBV4-1 to TRBJ2-3; 8 nucleotides line up with TRBD2. After removal of 0 bases from V and 5 bases from J, the junction contained 4 bases not matched to a gene. The CDR3 spans 15 residues. Germline V gene lookup returns CDR1 MGHRA and CDR2 YSYEKL. In DNA form, the CDR3 reads TGCGCCAGCAGCCAAGATCCGCTAGCGGGAGATACGCAGTATTTT. This gives the protein CASSQDPLAGDTQYF.

The chain links TRBV6-4 to TRBJ1-1, with D tentatively TRBD1 (6 bases). This CDR3 is built from 14 residues. CDR1 MRHNA and CDR2 SNTAGT come from the germline V gene. Between the trimmed V and J ends, which lost 3 bases and 4 bases, there was a span of 12 bases. The CDR3 DNA reads as TGTGCCAGCAGTGAAGGGGGGCCCGGCACTGAAGCTTTCTTT. Residues: CASSEGGPGTEAFF.

The chain carries TRBV6-2 or TRBV6-3 and TRBJ1-4; D call uncertain. The CDR3 covers 11 residues. Trimming left V 5 bases short and J 7 bases short, with 5 bases between. CDR1 is MNHEY and CDR2 is SVGEGT in the germline V gene. CDR3 sequence: CASSLGEKLFF. Written as DNA, the CDR3 is TGTGCCAGCAGTCTTGGTGAAAAACTGTTTTTT.

This clone was counted only a few times. The chain combines TRBV28 with TRBJ2-1; D might be TRBD2 (5 bases). Germline V gene data show CDR1 as MDHEN and CDR2 as SYDVKM. The length of the CDR3 is 15 residues. The ends were cut back, 10 bases at V and 5 bases at J, with 21 bases in the middle. CDR3 loop: CATTMEEYNHNEQFF. CDR3 DNA: TGTGCCACCACTATGGAGGAGTATAACCACAATGAGCAGTTCTTC.

Turning to this clone: At one of its ends the junction is not consistent with the germline gene, which may arise from a read error. The DNA of the CDR3 is TGTGCCAGTAGCGGGACTCATCTAACATGGGAGACCCAGTACTTC. Encoded protein: CASSGTHLTWETQYF. V usage is TRBV9 and J usage is TRBJ2-5, with 8 bases fitting TRBD2. The germline V gene encodes CDR1 SGDLS and CDR2 YYNGEE. The CDR3 is 15 amino acids.

The chain couples TRBV2 to TRBJ2-5; D is ambiguous. V shed 2 bases and J shed 1 base, with 8 bases lying between them. Per germline, CDR1 SNHLY and CDR2 FYNNEI. This CDR3 region has 14 residues. CDR3 DNA sequence: TGTGCCAGCAGTGAATTACGGATCCAAGAGACCCAGTACTTC. This gives the protein CASSELRIQETQYF.

This chain joins TRBV2 and TRBJ2-1; D may correspond to TRBD1 or TRBD2 (5 bases each). Trimming stripped 3 bases from V and 10 bases from J, with 16 bases between. CDR1 and CDR2 from the germline V gene are SNHLY and FYNNEI. CDR3 length equals 14 residues. The CDR3 coding sequence is TGTGCCAGCAGTGAGGGGGAGCTCCCCAGGGAGCAGTTCTTC. It is translated as CASSEGELPREQFF.